One and the same sample provided the 28 T cell receptor beta chains below, sequenced in a study of post-analysis software for immune sequencing data. The authors incorporated unique molecular identifiers into the TCR beta cDNA libraries. Each CDR3 protein is one row after TCRdb ran MiXCR on the PCR reads. The sample has roughly 730,000 distinct CDR3 sequences, roughly 27% seen once. Study results and limitations: About five TRBV segments appeared more often in patients than in controls, and TRBV5-6, TRBV5-1 and TRBV20-1 were among these.

Their antigen targets remain unknown. The sample was blood. The receptors were gathered from a girl aged 5 to 17 with multiple sclerosis.

The rearrangement uses TRBV20-1 and TRBJ2-3; no clear D. Trimming took 1 base from V and 0 from J, leaving 11 bases between them. The germline gives CDR1 DFQATT, CDR2 SNEGSKA (reference sequence). CDR3 length equals 15 residues. CDR3 region: CSARGPNPSTDTQYF. CDR3 nucleotides: TGCAGTGCTAGAGGGCCGAACCCTAGCACAGATACGCAGTATTTT.

The chain has TRBV4-1 and TRBJ1-6, with unresolved D. Trimming took off 4 bases at V and 5 bases at J, with 9 bases between the two ends. This CDR3 is 14 amino acids long. CDR1 and CDR2 (germline): MGHRA, YSYEKL. As DNA, the CDR3 is TGCGCCAGCAGCCCACACACAGATAATTCACCCCTCCACTTT. Protein product: CASSPHTDNSPLHF.

This clonotype appeared once. The rearrangement uses TRBV3-1 and TRBJ1-5; TRBD1 matches 9 bases. The germline CDR1 and CDR2 sequences are LGHDT and YNNKEL (reference sequence). CDR3 length: 14 residues. V shed 6 bases and J 5 bases; nucleotides not matched to a gene: 5. CDR3 protein: CASRRHRGHQPQHF. As DNA, the CDR3 is TGTGCCAGCAGACGGCACAGGGGGCATCAGCCCCAGCATTTT.

The chain combines TRBV12-3 or TRBV12-4 with TRBJ2-5; TRBD1 is a possible D gene (5 bases). V shed 5 bases and J shed 2 bases, with 12 bases lying between them. The CDR3 contains 14 residues. Here the CDR3 reads CASSGAGWQETQYF. DNA for the CDR3: TGTGCCAGCAGTGGGGCAGGGTGGCAAGAGACCCAGTACTTC.

This clonotype showed up just a few times. The chain is built from TRBV20-1 and TRBJ2-7; TRBD2 agrees at 13 bases. Germline loops: CDR1 DFQATT, CDR2 SNEGSKA (reference sequence). CDR3 length: 17 residues. The V gene end was trimmed by 4 bases and the J gene end by 3 bases; junction bases not matched to a gene: 12. The CDR3 loop reads CSATTGLAGPMLYEQYF. In DNA, the CDR3 is TGCAGTGCTACTACGGGACTAGCGGGACCTATGCTCTACGAGCAGTACTTC.

The J gene is TRBJ2-3, the V gene TRBV5-1, with D possibly being TRBD2 (5 bases). Per the germline V gene, CDR1 is SGHRS and CDR2 is YFSETQ. The CDR3 contains 15 residues. V dropped 4 bases and J dropped 2 bases, with 14 bases sitting between them. As DNA, the CDR3 is TGCGCCAGCAGCCCAAGAGCGGAGTACACAGATACGCAGTATTTT. This gives the protein CASSPRAEYTDTQYF.

The chain is built from TRBV20-1 and TRBJ2-4; 13 positions agree with TRBD2. Germline loops: CDR1 DFQATT, CDR2 SNEGSKA (reference sequence). The CDR3 spans 17 residues. V trimming: 0 bases; J trimming: 6 bases; junction bases outside the gene matches: 8. The CDR3 loop reads CSARDPQLAGGRNIQYF. The CDR3 bases are TGCAGTGCTAGAGATCCCCAACTAGCGGGGGGGAGAAACATTCAGTACTTC.

This clonotype was detected a few times. The chain carries TRBV3-1 and TRBJ2-3, with 10 positions matching TRBD2. The germline V gene encodes CDR1 LGHDT and CDR2 YNNKEL (reference sequence). V gave up 1 base and J gave up 7 bases; unmatched junction bases: 2. CDR3 length: 14 amino acids. The CDR3 coding sequence is TGTGCCAGCAGCCAAGGACTAGCGGGTCATACGCAGTATTTT. Its protein is CASSQGLAGHTQYF.

In this sample, this clonotype turned up a few times. The J gene is TRBJ2-1, the V gene TRBV7-2; D is perhaps TRBD1 or TRBD2 (5 bases each). Trimming shortened V by 2 bases and J by 9 bases, and 8 bases separated the two germline ends. The CDR3 loop spans 12 amino acids. Germline CDR1 and CDR2: SGHTA and FQGNSA. The DNA for the CDR3 is TGTGCCAGCAGCTTAAATGGGGGTGAGCAGTTCTTC. Amino acids: CASSLNGGEQFF.

A few counts support this clonotype. The chain has TRBV9 and TRBJ2-3; TRBD2 might be the D (6 bases). The CDR3 loop spans 18 amino acids. The germline gives CDR1 SGDLS, CDR2 YYNGEE. V was trimmed by 1 base and J by 2 bases, leaving 20 bases between them. The CDR3, as DNA: TGTGCCAGCAGCGTATCGGCCGGAGGGGAAACTTACACAGATACGCAGTATTTT. Its protein is CASSVSAGGETYTDTQYF.

CDR3 region: CASKLTGEGTGELFF. The CDR3 nucleotides read TGCGCCAGCAAACTTACGGGAGAGGGAACCGGGGAGCTGTTTTTT. The chain employs TRBV5-1 and TRBJ2-2; D is perhaps TRBD2 (6 bases). The CDR3 length is 15 residues. The germline V gene encodes CDR1 SGHRS and CDR2 YFSETQ. V shed 6 bases and J shed 5 bases, with 17 bases lying between them. The entire variable domain, with the rest obtained from reference TRBV5-1 and TRBJ2-2, is as follows: KAGVTQTPRYLIKTRGQQVTLSCSPISGHRSVSWYQQTPGQGLQFLFEYFSETQRNKGNFPGRFSGRQFSNSRSEMNVSTLELGDSALYLCASKLTGEGTGELFFGEGSRLTVL.

This clonotype was found a few times. Here the CDR3 reads CATSDHRQGYSLHF. The CDR3 DNA reads as TGTGCCACCAGTGATCACCGTCAGGGGTATTCCCTCCACTTT. The chain joins TRBV24-1 to TRBJ1-6; D possibly corresponds to TRBD1 (6 bases). CDR1 is KGHDR, CDR2 SFDVKD, per germline. CDR3 size: 14 residues. V lost 3 bases to trimming and J lost 14 bases, with 16 bases between them.

This clonotype was seen more than once but under ten times. The CDR3 here is CSGAGGRISTDTQYF. DNA for the CDR3: TGCAGTGGAGCGGGAGGTCGAATAAGCACAGATACGCAGTATTTT. V and J are TRBV20-1 and TRBJ2-3; 9 nucleotides agree with TRBD2. CDR1 and CDR2 (germline): DFQATT, SNEGSKA (reference sequence). Losses at the gene ends were 7 bases for V and 0 bases for J; bases not matched to a gene: 8. The CDR3 has 15 amino acids.

The chain is built from TRBV6-1 and TRBJ1-5; D gene ambiguous. Germline V lookup: CDR1 MNHNS, CDR2 SASEGT. V shed 3 bases and J shed 1 base, with 10 bases lying between them. There are 15 residues in the CDR3. This CDR3 is CASSDWRFSNQPQHF. In nucleotides, the CDR3 is TGTGCCAGCAGTGATTGGAGGTTCAGCAATCAGCCCCAGCATTTT.

This clonotype was counted between two and nine times. The chain combines TRBV29-1 with TRBJ2-5; no firm D call. Trimming took off 8 bases at V and 5 bases at J, with 15 bases between the two ends. Germline V gene sequence: CDR1 SQVTM, CDR2 ANQGSEA. The CDR3 runs 12 residues. The DNA for the CDR3 is TGCAGCCGCATGGGCAGAGATGAGACCCAGTACTTC. It codes for CSRMGRDETQYF.

A few counts support this clonotype. This chain connects TRBV5-1 to TRBJ2-7; TRBD2 matches at 7 bases. This CDR3 spans 15 amino acids. After removal of 6 bases from V and 1 base from J, the junction contained 10 bases not matched to a gene. Per germline, CDR1 SGHRS and CDR2 YFSETQ. The CDR3 region has the DNA TGCGCCAGCACCGGGGGGTGGCGGAGGTCCTACGAGCAGTACTTC. This sequence encodes CASTGGWRRSYEQYF. Complete variable domain (other parts from reference TRBV5-1 and TRBJ2-7): KAGVTQTPRYLIKTRGQQVTLSCSPISGHRSVSWYQQTPGQGLQFLFEYFSETQRNKGNFPGRFSGRQFSNSRSEMNVSTLELGDSALYLCASTGGWRRSYEQYFGPGTRLTVT.

This clonotype was observed a few times. The chain carries TRBV7-6 and TRBJ2-5; 9 nucleotides agree with TRBD2. Trimming cost V 0 bases and J 4 bases; bases outside gene matches: 6. CDR3 size: 16 residues. Germline V gene sequence: CDR1 SGHVS, CDR2 FNYEAQ. The CDR3 sequence: CASSLAPGGRGETQYF. As DNA, the CDR3 is TGTGCCAGCAGCTTAGCACCTGGCGGGAGGGGAGAGACCCAGTACTTC.

This chain connects TRBV7-9 to TRBJ2-1, with D maybe TRBD2 (6 bases). CDR1 SEHNR and CDR2 FQNEAQ come from the germline V gene (reference sequence). The CDR3 contains 11 residues. V shed 1 base and J shed 13 bases, with 8 bases lying between them. CDR3 sequence reads: CASSLELAQFF. Here the CDR3 DNA reads TGTGCCAGCAGCTTAGAACTAGCTCAGTTCTTC.

The chain links TRBV5-1 to TRBJ2-3, with TRBD1 matching 7 bases. From germline, CDR1 is SGHRS and CDR2 YFSETQ. The CDR3 has 15 residues. The J segment lost 0 bases and the V segment lost 4 bases, leaving 5 bases of the junction unmatched. The CDR3 loop is CASSPGTVSTDTQYF. CDR3 DNA: TGCGCCAGCAGCCCGGGGACAGTCAGCACAGATACGCAGTATTTT.

This clonotype was seen only a few times. The chain combines TRBV29-1 with TRBJ2-7; D not certain. The ends were cut back, 4 bases at V and 2 bases at J, with 18 bases in the middle. This CDR3 contains 15 residues. Germline CDR1 reads SQVTM; CDR2 reads ANQGSEA. In DNA form, the CDR3 reads TGCAGCGTTGTGGGGTTAGGACCTTTACCCTACGAGCAGTACTTC. It codes for CSVVGLGPLPYEQYF.

This clonotype occurred once. The junction shows a germline mismatch at one end, possibly a read error. The chain uses TRBV9 and TRBJ2-1; the D gene is possibly TRBD2 (5 bases). CDR1 and CDR2 (germline): SGDLS, YYNGEE. The CDR3 totals 13 residues. The CDR3: CAGSVSGCREQFF. The CDR3 DNA reads as TGTGCCGGCAGCGTATCGGGGTGTCGCGAGCAGTTCTTC.

The genes are TRBV5-1 and TRBJ2-4; D might be TRBD1 (5 bases). CDR3 length equals 18 residues. V gave up 5 bases and J gave up 6 bases, with 27 bases separating them. Germline CDR1 reads SGHRS; CDR2 reads YFSETQ. The CDR3 DNA reads as TGCGCCAGCAGTATGGGGCAGGGATCGTGGCCCCAGGGAAACATTCAGTACTTC. Encoded protein: CASSMGQGSWPQGNIQYF.

The V gene is TRBV20-1, the J gene TRBJ1-5; D is ambiguous. This CDR3 contains 14 residues. From germline, CDR1 is DFQATT and CDR2 SNEGSKA (reference sequence). V lost 1 base to trimming and J lost 3 bases, with 10 bases between them. DNA of the CDR3: TGCAGTGCTAGAGCTCAGCGGGACAATCAGCCCCAGCATTTT. It yields the protein CSARAQRDNQPQHF.

This chain uses TRBV9 with TRBJ2-6; D possibly corresponds to TRBD1 (5 bases). With 7 bases removed from V and 0 bases from J, the gap between germline ends came to 17 bases. The CDR3 runs 17 residues. CDR1 and CDR2 (germline): SGDLS, YYNGEE. The CDR3 here is CASGTPYRTSGANVLTF. As DNA, the CDR3 is TGTGCCAGCGGAACTCCCTACAGGACCTCTGGGGCCAACGTCCTGACTTTC.

There are a few counts of this clonotype. The chain has TRBV7-2 and TRBJ2-5; 8 bases agree with TRBD2. V shed 5 bases and J 5 bases; nucleotides not matched to a gene: 13. Germline CDR1 reads SGHTA; CDR2 reads FQGNSA. The CDR3 extends over 16 amino acids. The CDR3 nucleotides are TGTGCCAGCAGCCTAACTAGCGGCCCTTTCGGGGAGACCCAGTACTTC. It is translated as CASSLTSGPFGETQYF.

This clonotype was observed a handful of times. This sequence joins TRBV27 and TRBJ2-7; D call uncertain. This CDR3 spans 14 amino acids. Germline loops: CDR1 MNHEY, CDR2 SMNVEV (reference sequence). Trimming left V 4 bases short and J 1 base short, with 11 bases between. CDR3 protein: CASSSELSSYEQYF. As DNA, the CDR3 is TGTGCCAGCAGTTCTGAGTTGTCGTCCTACGAGCAGTACTTC.

This clonotype was recorded many times. The chain uses TRBV20-1 and TRBJ2-7; D is ambiguous. CDR3 length equals 12 residues. The V gene lost 0 bases and the J gene lost 3 bases, with 6 bases spanning the gap. Looked up from germline, CDR1 is DFQATT and CDR2 is SNEGSKA (reference sequence). The CDR3 here is CSARDRVYEQYF. The CDR3 bases are TGCAGTGCTAGAGATAGGGTCTACGAGCAGTACTTC.

This clonotype appeared a single time. The chain is built from TRBV2 and TRBJ1-4, with D tentatively TRBD1 (6 bases). Trimming pared 1 base from V and 10 bases from J, leaving 16 bases between. Per germline, CDR1 SNHLY and CDR2 FYNNEI. CDR3 size: 15 residues. In nucleotides, the CDR3 is TGTGCCAGCAGTGAAGGGGGAGCAGGGGAGGGAAAACTGTTTTTT. This codes for CASSEGGAGEGKLFF.